These 32 T cell receptor beta chains share one sample of origin, sequenced in a study of T cell repertoires in cytomegalovirus infection. In TCRdb, the reads were re-called with MiXCR into one record per CDR3 protein. There are around 450,000 distinct CDR3 sequences in the sample; approximately 11% occur only once, and roughly 10% lies in the top ten. Material: PBMCs. These receptors were obtained from a human donor in good health (CMV status not recorded). Some clones in this sample may be carry-over from other donors' samples.

At least ten counts were recorded for this clonotype. The genes are TRBV3-1 and TRBJ1-2; D unclear. The CDR3 runs 13 residues. V shed 0 bases and J shed 1 base, with 3 bases lying between them. Germline V gene sequence: CDR1 LGHDT, CDR2 YNNKEL (reference sequence). CDR3 region: CASSQEINYGYTF. CDR3 nucleotide sequence: TGTGCCAGCAGCCAAGAGATTAACTATGGCTACACCTTC.

This clonotype was picked up a small number of times. The chain has TRBV19 and TRBJ2-2; TRBD2 might be the D (6 bases). V lost 5 bases and J 7 bases, leaving 14 bases between the germline ends. CDR3 length: 14 amino acids. Per the germline V gene, CDR1 is LNHDA and CDR2 is SQIVND (reference sequence). The DNA for the CDR3 is TGTGCCAGTAGTGGGGGGTATAGGGTCGGGGAGCTGTTTTTT. Encoded protein: CASSGGYRVGELFF.

This clonotype was detected only a few times. The rearrangement uses TRBV6-1 and TRBJ2-3; D perhaps matches TRBD2 (5 bases). V lost 7 bases, J lost 6 bases, and 17 bases lay in between. Germline V CDR1 and CDR2: MNHNS, SASEGT. The CDR3 totals 14 residues. The CDR3 loop is CASIEDFLRDTQYF. The CDR3 coding sequence is TGTGCCAGCATCGAGGACTTCCTCAGGGATACGCAGTATTTT.

V and J are TRBV14 and TRBJ2-3; D is uncertain. This CDR3 spans 15 amino acids. In germline, CDR1 is SGHDN, CDR2 FVKESK. Trimming pared 1 base from V and 2 bases from J, leaving 10 bases between. CDR3 sequence reads: CASSQGTPFTDTQYF. The CDR3, as DNA: TGTGCCAGCAGCCAAGGTACACCGTTCACAGATACGCAGTATTTT.

This chain connects TRBV25-1 to TRBJ2-1; D gene ambiguous. V shed 2 bases and J shed 5 bases, with 4 bases lying between them. Germline V gene sequence: CDR1 MGHDK, CDR2 SYGVNS. This CDR3 has 12 amino acids. CDR3 residues: CASSELNNEQFF. CDR3 sequence (DNA): TGTGCCAGCAGTGAACTCAACAATGAGCAGTTCTTC. The whole variable domain, filled in from reference TRBV25-1 and TRBJ2-1, reads EADIYQTPRYLVIGTGKKITLECSQTMGHDKMYWYQQDPGMELHLIHYSYGVNSTEKGDLSSESTVSRIRTEHFPLTLESARPSHTSQYLCASSELNNEQFFGPGTRLTVL.

This clonotype came up many times. This chain uses TRBV14 with TRBJ1-1; D might be TRBD1 (5 bases). CDR1 SGHDN and CDR2 FVKESK come from the germline V gene. Trimming shortened V by 6 bases and J by 1 base, and 15 bases separated the two germline ends. This CDR3 contains 15 residues. In DNA form, the CDR3 reads TGTGCCAGCAGTCCGCTTGGGACGGGGAACACTGAAGCTTTCTTT. Translated, it gives CASSPLGTGNTEAFF.

This clonotype appeared many times. The chain has TRBV27 and TRBJ1-1; 8 bases match TRBD1. Germline-derived CDR1 and CDR2 are MNHEY and SMNVEV (reference sequence). Trimming took 6 bases from V and 6 from J; bases not matched to a gene: 12. The CDR3 loop spans 15 amino acids. The CDR3 bases are TGTGCCAGCAGCTATTACACAGGGGGTATTTCTGAAGCTTTCTTT. As protein: CASSYYTGGISEAFF.

This clonotype came up many times. The chain is built from TRBV7-2 and TRBJ1-3; possibly TRBD1 for D (6 bases). Trimming took off 5 bases at V and 2 bases at J, with 10 bases between the two ends. This CDR3 has 14 residues. Germline V CDR1 and CDR2: SGHTA, FQGNSA. The chain's CDR3 is CASSQQGPGNTIYF. In DNA, the CDR3 is TGTGCCAGCAGCCAACAGGGCCCTGGAAACACCATATATTTT.

This rearrangement joins TRBV7-9 to TRBJ2-2, with D possibly matching TRBD2 (6 bases). Germline CDR1 SEHNR, CDR2 FQNEAQ (reference sequence). V was shortened by 1 base and J by 0 bases, with 12 bases between the two germline ends. The CDR3 consists of 17 residues. CDR3 protein: CASSLEAGLSNTGELFF. DNA for the CDR3: TGTGCCAGCAGCTTAGAGGCGGGACTGTCGAACACCGGGGAGCTGTTTTTT.

This clonotype was found a few times. The genes are TRBV20-1 and TRBJ1-2; D is ambiguous. Germline lookup yields CDR1 DFQATT and CDR2 SNEGSKA (reference sequence). Deletions cut 5 bases from V and 0 bases from J, with 10 bases between. The CDR3 runs 13 residues. The chain's CDR3 is CSALTPSNYGYTF. As DNA, the CDR3 is TGCAGTGCTTTGACACCCTCTAACTATGGCTACACCTTC.

This clonotype came up many times. The rearrangement links TRBV28 to TRBJ2-7, with a possible D match to TRBD1 (5 bases). With 10 bases removed from V and 1 base from J, the gap between germline ends came to 14 bases. Per germline, CDR1 MDHEN and CDR2 SYDVKM. The CDR3 consists of 13 residues. The DNA of the CDR3 is TGTGCCATCAAACAGGTGTATTCCTACGAGCAGTACTTC. Residues: CAIKQVYSYEQYF.

This clonotype was recorded many times. V usage is TRBV6-1 and J usage is TRBJ1-5; D gene ambiguous. Trimming left V 2 bases short and J 7 bases short, with 15 bases between. Germline CDR1 MNHNS, CDR2 SASEGT. This CDR3 is 15 amino acids long. The CDR3: CASSESSMHEQPQHF. CDR3 nucleotides: TGTGCCAGCAGTGAATCGTCAATGCATGAGCAGCCCCAGCATTTT.

The J gene is TRBJ1-3, the V gene TRBV18; no clear D gene. The V and J ends lost 2 bases and 2 bases respectively, with 7 bases between them. Germline V CDR1 and CDR2: KGHSH, LQKENI. This CDR3 is 14 amino acids long. The CDR3 reads CASSPSGAGNTIYF. CDR3 nucleotide sequence: TGTGCCAGCTCACCATCCGGGGCTGGAAACACCATATATTTT.

This clonotype has ten or more counts. The V gene is TRBV12-3 or TRBV12-4, the J gene TRBJ2-1, with D tentatively TRBD2 (6 bases). Trimming took 5 bases from V and 10 from J, leaving 12 bases between them. The CDR3 runs to 12 residues. CDR3: CASSRDFLEQFF. The CDR3 region has the DNA TGTGCCAGCAGTAGGGACTTTCTAGAGCAGTTCTTC.

In this sample, this clonotype turned up many times. CDR3 sequence (DNA): TGTGCCAGCAAGTTAGGCAGGGACACCGGGGAGCTGTTTTTT. The encoded protein is CASKLGRDTGELFF. V usage is TRBV12-3 or TRBV12-4 and J usage is TRBJ2-2; tentatively, D is TRBD1 (5 bases). V was shortened by 7 bases and J by 3 bases, with 12 bases between the two germline ends. The CDR3 spans 14 residues.

This clonotype was counted many times. The V gene is TRBV7-8, the J gene TRBJ1-2; tentatively, D is TRBD1 (5 bases). CDR3 size: 13 residues. The V and J ends lost 4 bases and 8 bases respectively, with 14 bases between them. The germline V gene has CDR1 SGHVS and CDR2 FQNEAQ. The CDR3 region is CASSSGQRGGYTF. The CDR3 DNA sequence: TGTGCCAGCAGCTCGGGGCAAAGGGGAGGCTACACCTTC.

This chain joins TRBV2 and TRBJ2-3; possibly TRBD2 for D (6 bases). In germline, CDR1 is SNHLY, CDR2 FYNNEI. Trimming pared 7 bases from V and 6 bases from J, leaving 11 bases between. This CDR3 comprises 12 residues. Written as DNA, the CDR3 is TGTGCCAGCAACCCTGGGGGGGATACGCAGTATTTT. Translation: CASNPGGDTQYF.

In its sample, this clonotype was seen many times. V and J are TRBV28 and TRBJ2-7, with D possibly TRBD2 on 5 matching bases. Germline CDR1 is MDHEN and CDR2 is SYDVKM. CDR3 length equals 16 residues. Trimming took off 6 bases at V and 4 bases at J, with 22 bases between the two ends. The CDR3 loop reads CASSLPLKAAVYEQYF. The DNA of the CDR3 is TGTGCCAGCAGCTTACCCCTAAAAGCGGCGGTTTACGAGCAGTACTTC.

This clonotype was observed once. Just one base apart from a much larger clone, this may be a read error. This rearrangement joins TRBV5-4 to TRBJ2-1; no firm D call. This CDR3 is 15 amino acids long. The germline V gene encodes CDR1 SGHNT and CDR2 YYREEE (reference sequence). The CDR3 DNA sequence: TGTGCCAGCAGCGTGGACGGTAGCTCCTACAATAAGCAGTTCTTC. Protein sequence: CASSVDGSSYNKQFF. Combining the CDR3 with reference TRBV5-4 and TRBJ2-1 gives the whole variable domain ETGVTQSPTHLIKTRGQQVTLRCSSQSGHNTVSWYQQALGQGPQFIFQYYREEENGRGNFPPRFSGLQFPNYSSELNVNALELDDSALYLCASSVDGSSYNKQFFGPGTRLTVL.

V gene TRBV28 combines with J gene TRBJ2-1; D is perhaps TRBD2 (5 bases). CDR3 length equals 12 residues. Trimming cost V 3 bases and J 10 bases, with 10 bases left between them. Germline CDR1 MDHEN, CDR2 SYDVKM. CDR3 bases: TGTGCCAGCAGTTTGTTCAGCGGAGAGCAGTTCTTC. It is translated as CASSLFSGEQFF.

This chain's CDR3 is CASSFPGVEQYF. CDR3 bases: TGTGCCAGCAGCTTCCCAGGGGTCGAGCAGTACTTC. The rearrangement uses TRBV11-2 and TRBJ2-7; tentative D call: TRBD1 (6 bases). Looked up from germline, CDR1 is SGHAT and CDR2 is FQNNGV. Trimming left V 3 bases short and J 6 bases short, with 9 bases between. CDR3 length: 12 residues.

This clonotype was seen many times. The chain recombines TRBV6-5 with TRBJ2-1; TRBD2 aligns across 14 bases. Germline V gene data show CDR1 as MNHEY and CDR2 as SVGAGI. Unmatched junction bases numbered 18, after V lost 6 bases and J lost 2 bases. CDR3 length: 21 residues. The CDR3 spells CASSWGTPGTSGSPTYNEQFF. CDR3 DNA sequence: TGTGCCAGCAGCTGGGGGACCCCCGGGACTAGCGGGAGTCCTACCTACAATGAGCAGTTCTTC.

This clonotype has at least ten counts. The rearrangement uses TRBV29-1 and TRBJ1-2; D not resolved. Trimming cost V 6 bases and J 0 bases, with 5 bases left between them. The germline CDR1 and CDR2 sequences are SQVTM and ANQGSEA. CDR3 size: 11 residues. The CDR3 nucleotides are TGCAGCGTAAATGCTAACTATGGCTACACCTTC. It encodes CSVNANYGYTF.

J is TRBJ2-7 and V is TRBV5-1, with TRBD1 matching over 7 bases. The CDR3 loop spans 13 amino acids. CDR1 and CDR2 (germline): SGHRS, YFSETQ. V lost 6 bases to trimming and J lost 6 bases; unmatched junction nucleotides: 9. This CDR3 is CASKKATGAEQYF. CDR3 bases: TGCGCCAGCAAGAAAGCAACAGGGGCCGAGCAGTACTTC. Supplemented by reference TRBV5-1 and TRBJ2-7, the full variable domain reads KAGVTQTPRYLIKTRGQQVTLSCSPISGHRSVSWYQQTPGQGLQFLFEYFSETQRNKGNFPGRFSGRQFSNSRSEMNVSTLELGDSALYLCASKKATGAEQYFGPGTRLTVT.

The chain employs TRBV6-6 and TRBJ1-2; D gene ambiguous. V was trimmed by 0 bases and J by 5 bases, leaving 10 bases between them. The V gene's germline CDR1 is MNHNY and CDR2 SVGAGI (reference sequence). This CDR3 contains 14 residues. CDR3 DNA: TGTGCCAGCAGTTACTCAGTTTCTCAGTATGGCTACACCTTC. Translating gives CASSYSVSQYGYTF.

This clonotype has ten or more counts. The chain joins TRBV7-8 to TRBJ2-7; 8 bases match TRBD2. Germline V lookup: CDR1 SGHVS, CDR2 FQNEAQ. The V gene end was trimmed by 4 bases and the J gene end by 5 bases; junction bases not matched to a gene: 7. The CDR3 sequence is 14 residues long. CDR3 amino acids: CASSSPGGGDEQYF. CDR3 DNA sequence: TGTGCCAGCAGCTCCCCCGGGGGGGGCGACGAGCAGTACTTC.

This clonotype was seen many times. This chain uses TRBV19 with TRBJ1-2; the D is unclear. From germline, CDR1 is LNHDA and CDR2 SQIVND (reference sequence). V was trimmed by 3 bases and J by 4 bases, leaving 18 bases between them. The CDR3 is 16 amino acids. The chain's CDR3 is CASSMGLAEPLYGYTF. The CDR3 DNA follows: TGTGCCAGTAGTATGGGGTTGGCAGAACCACTCTATGGCTACACCTTC.

This chain connects TRBV5-6 to TRBJ2-3; D perhaps matches TRBD2 (6 bases). Trimming took 3 bases from V and 4 from J, leaving 18 bases between them. This CDR3 is 16 amino acids long. Germline assignment: CDR1 SGHDT and CDR2 YYEEEE. Written as DNA, the CDR3 is TGTGCCAGCAGCTCCGTCCGGGACTGGCTCGCAGATACGCAGTATTTT. Translated: CASSSVRDWLADTQYF.

This clonotype was picked up many times. CDR3 amino acids: CASSSLEGLTAFF. CDR3 bases: TGTGCCAGCAGCTCCTTGGAGGGGCTCACAGCTTTCTTT. The rearrangement links TRBV14 to TRBJ1-1; perhaps TRBD1 as D (5 bases). Trimming cost V 5 bases and J 10 bases, with 17 bases left between them. This CDR3 is built from 13 residues. The germline CDR1 and CDR2 sequences are SGHDN and FVKESK.

With regard to this clonotype: This may arise from a read error, as a much more abundant clone is one base away. The rearrangement joins TRBV5-6 to TRBJ2-7; 9 nucleotides align to TRBD1. The CDR3 has 15 residues. Trimming took 2 bases from V and 0 from J; bases not matched to a gene: 3. The germline gives CDR1 SGHDT, CDR2 YYEEEE. The CDR3 protein is CASSFGTGNSYEQYF. CDR3 DNA sequence: TGTGCCAGCAGCTTCGGGACAGGGAACTCCTACGAGCAGTACTTC.

Remarks on this clonotype: A much larger clone differs by one base, so this may be a read error. The J gene is TRBJ1-4, the V gene TRBV3-1; D is uncertain. The V and J ends lost 0 bases and 8 bases respectively, with 4 bases between them. Germline V gene lookup returns CDR1 LGHDT and CDR2 YNNKEL (reference sequence). This CDR3 region has 12 residues. The CDR3 DNA reads as TGTGCCAGCAGCCAAGAACAGGAAAAACTGTTTTTT. This sequence encodes CASSQEQEKLFF.

This clonotype was found a few times. This chain uses TRBV18 with TRBJ1-5, with D hard to call. Trimming took 1 base from V and 3 from J, leaving 13 bases between them. The CDR3 extends over 16 amino acids. CDR1 KGHSH and CDR2 LQKENI come from the germline V gene. The CDR3 reads CASSPRMTHNNQPQHF. Written as DNA, the CDR3 is TGTGCCAGCTCACCACGGATGACCCATAACAATCAGCCCCAGCATTTT.